This is a list of T cell receptor beta chains from one sample in a study of T cell clones after liver transplantation. What these receptors recognize is not known. Assay: immunoSEQ multiplex PCR; the TCRdb copy retains only in-frame clones and omits some. The table has about 630 clones, less than 65% seen once. The sample consisted of CD4+ T cells from cultured PBMCs. Every receptor here comes from a human patient who received a liver transplant. Some T cells here may be from the graft donor. CDR3s include the opening cysteine and the closing phenylalanine or tryptophan. A D gene is named only where the DNA matches it firmly. Size is omitted from some rows. Given values are once, few, many or a class for expanded clones.

NA TRBJ2-7 TRBV7-2 NA CASSSTQVLSYEQYF TGTGCCAGCAGCTCGACCCAGGTACTCTCCTACGAGCAGTACTTC
NA TRBJ1-2 TRBV4-1 NA CASSQGVRLNYGYTF TGCGCCAGCAGCCAAGGTGTCAGGTTGAACTATGGCTACACCTTC
NA TRBJ1-5 TRBV5-1 few CASSSSTDQPQHF TGCGCCAGCAGCTCGAGCACCGATCAGCCCCAGCATTTT
NA TRBJ2-1 TRBV5-8 once CASSWQGGSYNEQFF TGTGCCAGCAGCTGGCAGGGGGGCTCCTACAATGAGCAGTTCTTC
NA TRBJ1-6 TRBV28 NA CASTKGGAGNSPLHF TGTGCCAGCACCAAGGGTGGGGCGGGTAATTCACCCCTCCACTTT
TRBD2 TRBJ2-3 TRBV6-5 NA CASSLKRGGINTQYF TGTGCCAGCAGCTTAAAGCGGGGGGGTATAAATACGCAGTATTTT
TRBD1 TRBJ1-2 TRBV5-6 few CASSPQGVLTYGYTF TGTGCCAGCAGCCCTCAGGGGGTATTGACCTATGGCTACACCTTC
TRBD1 TRBJ2-2 TRBV5-1 few CASSTLQGAAGELFF TGCGCCAGCAGCACCTTACAGGGGGCGGCCGGGGAGCTGTTTTTT
NA TRBJ1-2 TRBV14 NA CASSQDANYGYTF TGTGCCAGCAGCCAAGATGCTAACTATGGCTACACCTTC
TRBD1 TRBJ1-3 TRBV30 NA CAWSRFRGTGGSGNTIYF TGTGCCTGGAGTCGCTTCCGGGGGACAGGGGGTTCTGGAAACACCATATATTTT
NA TRBJ2-3 TRBV2 NA CASSERAGTQYF TGTGCCAGCAGTGAAAGGGCAGGGACGCAGTATTTT
NA TRBJ2-5 TRBV5-1 few CASSSGSVIQETQYF TGCGCCAGCAGCTCCGGGTCAGTTATTCAAGAGACCCAGTACTTC
NA TRBJ2-6 TRBV7-5 NA CARKFGRQSRANVLTF TGTGCCAGAAAGTTCGGTAGACAAAGTCGGGCCAACGTCCTGACTTTC
TRBD1 TRBJ2-3 TRBV6-5 few CASSAGTGYADTQYF TGTGCCAGCAGTGCCGGGACAGGGTACGCAGATACGCAGTATTTT
NA TRBJ2-6 TRBV2 few CASTFDSGANVLTF TGTGCCAGCACATTTGACTCTGGGGCCAACGTCCTGACTTTC